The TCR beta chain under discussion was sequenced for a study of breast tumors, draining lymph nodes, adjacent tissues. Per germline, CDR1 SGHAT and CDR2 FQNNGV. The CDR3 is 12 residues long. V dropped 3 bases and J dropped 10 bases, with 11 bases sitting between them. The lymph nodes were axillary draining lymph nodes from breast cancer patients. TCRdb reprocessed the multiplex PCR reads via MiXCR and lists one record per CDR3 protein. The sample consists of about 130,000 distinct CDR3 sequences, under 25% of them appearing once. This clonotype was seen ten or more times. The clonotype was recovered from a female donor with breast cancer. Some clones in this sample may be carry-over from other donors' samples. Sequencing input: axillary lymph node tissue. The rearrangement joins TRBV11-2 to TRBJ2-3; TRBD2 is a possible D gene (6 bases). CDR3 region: CASSFWGEAQYF. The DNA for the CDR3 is TGTGCCAGCAGCTTCTGGGGGGAGGCGCAGTATTTT.